What follows describes a single T cell receptor beta chain. Time point meaning: patch test 1, 2 weeks after DPC sensitization. The treatment denotes: therapeutic diphenylcyclopropenone sensitization with weekly scalp DPC. MiXCR was run by TCRdb on the RACE reads, yielding one entry per CDR3 protein. The data show tens of thousands of distinct CDR3 sequences, 10% seen once. Germline values: CDR1 MDHEN, CDR2 SYDVKM. With V trimmed by 5 bases and J by 6 bases, 3 bases remained unmatched. The CDR3 is made up of 13 amino acids. The entry originates in a study of human T cells and chemical hapten exposure. The rearrangement links TRBV28 to TRBJ2-3, with 9 bases aligning to TRBD2. The TCR comes from a man aged 35 to 55 with alopecia areata. Some clones in this sample may be carry-over from other donors' samples. The material sequenced was whole blood, taken in connection with sensitization to the hapten diphenylcyclopropenone (DPC). The DNA of the CDR3 is TGTGCCAGCAGTAGCGGGAGGTTGGATACGCAGTATTTT. It specifies CASSSGRLDTQYF. The variable domain in full, with the rest retrieved from reference TRBV28 and TRBJ2-3, is DVKVTQSSRYLVKRTGEKVFLECVQDMDHENMFWYRQDPGLGLRLIYFSYDVKMKEKGDIPEGYSVSREKKERFSLILESASTNQTSMYLCASSSGRLDTQYFGPGTRLTVL.